This TCR beta chain was documented in a study of blood T cell repertoires in COVID-19. Overall study context: The United States, Italy and Spain supplied acute and convalescent COVID-19 samples. Sources were T cells, B-cell-depleted T cells, or PBMCs; the material itself was cDNA or gDNA.

In the original analysis: Reference gene primer amplification yielded estimated nucleated cell counts. Data came from immunoSEQ multiplex PCR; TCRdb stores just in-frame clones and leaves some out. V and J calls and clone size are as listed in that table; D and trimming were resolved from the DNA. The profile covers around 60,000 clones, with about 81% appearing a single time and more than 12% taken by the ten largest. With V trimmed by 4 bases and J by 5 bases, 8 bases remained unmatched. The CDR3 totals 15 residues. Germline CDR1 SEHNR, CDR2 FQNEAQ (reference sequence). The V call is TRBV7-9, the J call TRBJ1-1; 9 bases align to TRBD1. This clonotype originated in an elderly man with acute or convalescent COVID-19. What was sequenced was peripheral blood. The CDR3 protein is CASSWGGTGTTEAFF. In DNA, the CDR3 is TGTGCCAGCAGCTGGGGCGGGACAGGGACTACTGAAGCTTTCTTT. Full variable domain (outside the CDR3, taken from reference TRBV7-9 and TRBJ1-1): DTGVSQNPRHKITKRGQNVTFRCDPISEHNRLYWYRQTLGQGPEFLTYFQNEAQLEKSRLLSDRFSAERPKGSFSTLEIQRTEQGDSAMYLCASSWGGTGTTEAFFGQGTRLTVV.